The 26 T cell receptor beta chains below come from one sample, sequenced in a study of shared clonotypes between healthy human individuals. The data were produced by immunoSEQ multiplex PCR, yet TCRdb's version contains in-frame clones alone and is incomplete. Of approximately 2.3 million clones listed, more than 85% are singletons. The specimen was naive CD4+ T cells from PBMCs. Documented subset: CD45RA+ positively selected. These receptors originate from a young man in good health. Some clones in this sample may be carry-over from other donors' samples.

Only a few counts were recorded for this clone. This sequence joins TRBV12-5 and TRBJ2-1, with D unclear. Germline CDR1 and CDR2: LGHNT and FRNRAP. V was trimmed by 5 bases and J by 12 bases, leaving 8 bases between them. The CDR3 is 10 residues long. The CDR3, as DNA: TGTGCTAGTGGTGGAGAGAGGCAGTTCTTC. Translation: CASGGERQFF.

The CDR3 here is CASSEGGASSYEQYF. CDR3 sequence (DNA): TGTGCCAGCAGTGAGGGCGGGGCGAGCTCCTACGAGCAGTACTTC. The chain joins TRBV25-1 to TRBJ2-7, with TRBD2 as a possible D gene (6 bases). CDR1 MGHDK and CDR2 SYGVNS come from the germline V gene. The CDR3 length is 15 residues. V dropped 3 bases and J dropped 0 bases, with 12 bases sitting between them.

The chain combines TRBV14 with TRBJ2-7; TRBD2 aligns across 7 bases. J gave up 9 bases and V 0 bases, and 11 bases lay outside the gene matches. The CDR3 has 15 residues. Per the germline V gene, CDR1 is SGHDN and CDR2 is FVKESK. DNA for the CDR3: TGTGCCAGCAGCCAAGATCTGCAGCGGGGTACAAGGCAGTACTTC. Translated, it gives CASSQDLQRGTRQYF. The full variable domain, its missing parts supplied by reference TRBV14 and TRBJ2-7, is EAGVTQFPSHSVIEKGQTVTLRCDPISGHDNLYWYRRVMGKEIKFLLHFVKESKQDESGMPNNRFLAERTGGTYSTLKVQPAELEDSGVYFCASSQDLQRGTRQYFGPGTRLTVT.

The chain is built from TRBV6-6 and TRBJ2-7; 9 nucleotides match TRBD1. Germline V gives CDR1 MNHNY, CDR2 SVGAGI (reference sequence). This CDR3 is 14 amino acids long. J gave up 4 bases and V 5 bases, and 6 bases lay outside the gene matches. The CDR3 nucleotides read TGTGCCAGCAGTAAGGGACAGGGCGGGTACGAGCAGTACTTC. Translated: CASSKGQGGYEQYF.

Worth noting for this clone: This specimen includes other DNA sequences encoding the same CDR3. The rearrangement links TRBV18 to TRBJ2-2; no reliable D call. V was clipped by 3 bases and J by 1 base, with 6 bases between them. CDR1 and CDR2 from the germline V gene are KGHSH and LQKENI. The CDR3 extends over 14 amino acids. The chain's CDR3 is CASSPGQNTGELFF. The CDR3 coding sequence is TGTGCCAGCTCACCGGGCCAGAACACCGGGGAGCTGTTTTTT.

This chain links TRBV4-3 with TRBJ2-3, with a possible D match to TRBD2 (5 bases). Between the trimmed V and J ends, which lost 4 bases and 0 bases, there was a span of 11 bases. The CDR3 spans 15 residues. The germline V gene encodes CDR1 LGHNA and CDR2 YSLEER. Written as DNA, the CDR3 is TGCGCCAGCAGCCGGAGGAGAGCTAGCACAGATACGCAGTATTTT. Protein sequence: CASSRRRASTDTQYF.

V and J are TRBV18 and TRBJ1-3, with TRBD1 identical over 11 bases. The CDR3 spans 19 residues. Germline V gene data show CDR1 as KGHSH and CDR2 as LQKENI. Losses at the gene ends were 2 bases for V and 2 bases for J; bases not matched to a gene: 11. The CDR3 DNA sequence: TGTGCCAGCTCACCATCCGGGACAGGGGGTGTAGGAGCTGGAAACACCATATATTTT. It encodes CASSPSGTGGVGAGNTIYF.

Here the CDR3 reads CASSQELLAGGETQYF. The CDR3 region has the DNA TGCGCCAGCAGCCAAGAATTGTTAGCGGGAGGAGAGACCCAGTACTTC. The gene calls are TRBV4-3 and TRBJ2-5, with 10 bases lining up with TRBD2. Germline values: CDR1 LGHNA, CDR2 YSLEER. The ends lost 0 bases at V and 4 bases at J; junction bases unmatched: 5. This CDR3 region has 16 residues.

The J gene is TRBJ1-1, the V gene TRBV7-3, with D perhaps matching TRBD1 (5 bases). The CDR3 spans 14 residues. From germline, CDR1 is SGHTA and CDR2 FQGTGA. Trimming removed 4 bases at V and 4 bases at J, with 13 bases between. CDR3 residues: CASSSGGGTTEAFF. The CDR3 region has the DNA TGTGCCAGCAGCTCCGGCGGGGGAACCACTGAAGCTTTCTTT.

The chain is built from TRBV28 and TRBJ1-3, with D possibly being TRBD1 (6 bases). CDR3 size: 16 residues. The germline V gene encodes CDR1 MDHEN and CDR2 SYDVKM. Trimming took off 6 bases at V and 2 bases at J, with 17 bases between the two ends. CDR3 bases: TGTGCCAGCAGGGGCCCCCCACAGGGACCTGGAAACACCATATATTTT. Encoded protein: CASRGPPQGPGNTIYF.

The rearrangement joins TRBV7-2 to TRBJ2-7; D possibly uses TRBD1 or TRBD2 (5 bases each). Trimming left V 4 bases short and J 0 bases short, with 16 bases between. Germline V gives CDR1 SGHTA, CDR2 FQGNSA. CDR3 length: 16 residues. CDR3 region: CASSSHSGLLSYEQYF. The CDR3 region has the DNA TGTGCCAGCAGCTCACATTCGGGGCTACTCTCCTACGAGCAGTACTTC. Drawing the rest from reference TRBV7-2 and TRBJ2-7, the complete variable domain is GAGVSQSPSNKVTEKGKDVELRCDPISGHTALYWYRQSLGQGLEFLIYFQGNSAPDKSGLPSDRFSAERTGGSVSTLTIQRTQQEDSAVYLCASSSHSGLLSYEQYFGPGTRLTVT.

The chain recombines TRBV30 with TRBJ2-7; 7 bases are a match to TRBD2. Germline loops: CDR1 GTSNPN, CDR2 SVGIG (reference sequence). V was clipped by 4 bases and J by 4 bases; unmatched bases: 7. The CDR3 is 13 amino acids. CDR3 coding DNA: TGTGCCTGGACCCGTCGGGGGGTTTACGAGCAGTACTTC. Translation: CAWTRRGVYEQYF.

This chain connects TRBV4-1 to TRBJ2-7; TRBD2 aligns across 8 bases. The CDR3 is 17 residues long. V lost 0 bases and J lost 4; bases outside the gene matches: 11. Germline V lookup: CDR1 MGHRA, CDR2 YSYEKL. The CDR3 nucleotides are TGCGCCAGCAGCCAAGATGCCGGTCCCGGGAGGGGGTACGAGCAGTACTTC. Translation gives CASSQDAGPGRGYEQYF.

V is TRBV7-6 and J is TRBJ2-1; unclear D gene. This CDR3 comprises 15 residues. Between the trimmed V and J ends, which lost 2 bases and 0 bases, there was a span of 8 bases. Germline V gene lookup returns CDR1 SGHVS and CDR2 FNYEAQ. In DNA form, the CDR3 reads TGTGCCAGCAGCTTATTCTCGAGCTCCTACAATGAGCAGTTCTTC. This codes for CASSLFSSSYNEQFF. The complete variable domain, with remaining parts taken from reference TRBV7-6 and TRBJ2-1, reads GAGVSQSPRYKVTKRGQDVALRCDPISGHVSLYWYRQALGQGPEFLTYFNYEAQQDKSGLPNDRFSAERPEGSISTLTIQRTEQRDSAMYRCASSLFSSSYNEQFFGPGTRLTVL.

The chain combines TRBV27 with TRBJ2-7; 11 bases match TRBD2. The trim removed 10 bases at V and 3 bases at J, leaving 8 bases unmatched. Germline V gives CDR1 MNHEY, CDR2 SMNVEV (reference sequence). The CDR3 totals 14 residues. As DNA, the CDR3 is TGTGCCAACTACACGGGACTAGCGGTCTACGAGCAGTACTTC. As protein: CANYTGLAVYEQYF.

The CDR3 DNA follows: TGCGCCAGCAGCCAAGGCGGGGCCAGCTCCTACGAGCAGTACTTC. This gives the protein CASSQGGASSYEQYF. The V gene is TRBV4-1, the J gene TRBJ2-7, with D possibly matching TRBD2 (6 bases). The CDR3 covers 15 residues. The germline gives CDR1 MGHRA, CDR2 YSYEKL. V gave up 1 base and J gave up 0 bases, with 10 bases separating them.

The gene calls are TRBV19 and TRBJ2-2; TRBD2 agrees at 10 bases. Trimming cost V 3 bases and J 0 bases; bases outside gene matches: 10. CDR3 length: 19 residues. The germline CDR1 and CDR2 sequences are LNHDA and SQIVND (reference sequence). The CDR3 reads CASSISLAGVLANTGELFF. Written as DNA, the CDR3 is TGTGCCAGTAGTATTAGTCTAGCGGGAGTTCTGGCGAACACCGGGGAGCTGTTTTTT.

V and J are TRBV6-5 and TRBJ1-1, with D unresolved. V gave up 6 bases and J gave up 4 bases, with 12 bases separating them. The CDR3 contains 13 residues. Per germline, CDR1 MNHEY and CDR2 SVGAGI. The CDR3 sequence is CASSRHGFTEAFF. The CDR3 region has the DNA TGTGCCAGCAGCCGACACGGATTCACTGAAGCTTTCTTT.

This rearrangement joins TRBV14 to TRBJ2-3, with TRBD1 matching 8 bases. The V segment lost 5 bases and the J segment 3 bases; nucleotides outside the gene matches: 13. The germline CDR1 and CDR2 sequences are SGHDN and FVKESK. The CDR3 contains 17 residues. Written as DNA, the CDR3 is TGTGCCAGCAGCGATCTTTCCAGGGGGCGATGGACAGATACGCAGTATTTT. The encoded protein is CASSDLSRGRWTDTQYF.

J is TRBJ2-7 and V is TRBV6-5, with D unclear. The germline CDR1 and CDR2 sequences are MNHEY and SVGAGI. This CDR3 is built from 9 residues. The ends were cut back, 8 bases at V and 6 bases at J, with 5 bases in the middle. CDR3 nucleotides: TGTGCCAGCCTGGGCGAGCAGTACTTC. It specifies CASLGEQYF.

V is TRBV5-1 and J is TRBJ1-1; possibly TRBD1 for D (5 bases). Trimming took off 4 bases at V and 2 bases at J, with 15 bases between the two ends. Germline V CDR1 and CDR2: SGHRS, YFSETQ. The CDR3 is 15 amino acids. The CDR3: CASSEKGPTNTEAFF. CDR3 nucleotide sequence: TGCGCCAGCAGCGAGAAGGGACCCACAAACACTGAAGCTTTCTTT.

V is TRBV7-8 and J is TRBJ2-1; no reliable D call. This CDR3 has 11 amino acids. Germline V gene data show CDR1 as SGHVS and CDR2 as FQNEAQ. V lost 4 bases, J lost 10 bases, and 8 bases lay in between. Here the CDR3 reads CASSSGWEQFF. The CDR3 region has the DNA TGTGCCAGCAGCTCTGGCTGGGAGCAGTTCTTC.

V is TRBV5-1 and J is TRBJ1-3; D unresolved. CDR3 length equals 17 residues. Germline lookup yields CDR1 SGHRS and CDR2 YFSETQ. Deletions cut 0 bases from V and 1 base from J, with 14 bases between. The CDR3 reads CASSLEISEISGNTIYF. Here the CDR3 DNA reads TGCGCCAGCAGCTTGGAAATAAGCGAGATTTCTGGAAACACCATATATTTT.

In its sample, this clone was seen once. The sample has other DNA sequences that encode this CDR3 too. Here the CDR3 reads CASSLVGQETQYF. The CDR3 DNA reads as TGTGCCAGCAGCTTAGTAGGCCAAGAGACCCAGTACTTC. This rearrangement joins TRBV5-4 to TRBJ2-5, with unresolved D. Germline V lookup: CDR1 SGHNT, CDR2 YYREEE (reference sequence). This CDR3 is 13 amino acids long. The V gene lost 2 bases and the J gene lost 1 base, with 6 bases spanning the gap.

This chain uses TRBV5-1 with TRBJ1-3, with D unresolved. CDR3 size: 17 residues. Germline CDR1 SGHRS, CDR2 YFSETQ. Trimming removed 4 bases from V and 0 bases from J, with 17 bases in between. The CDR3 is CASSPNAGSISGNTIYF. CDR3 nucleotide sequence: TGCGCCAGCAGCCCTAATGCAGGATCGATCTCTGGAAACACCATATATTTT. The variable domain in full, with the rest retrieved from reference TRBV5-1 and TRBJ1-3, is KAGVTQTPRYLIKTRGQQVTLSCSPISGHRSVSWYQQTPGQGLQFLFEYFSETQRNKGNFPGRFSGRQFSNSRSEMNVSTLELGDSALYLCASSPNAGSISGNTIYFGEGSWLTVV.

The gene calls are TRBV10-1 and TRBJ2-5, with D perhaps matching TRBD1 (6 bases). Germline loops: CDR1 WNHNN, CDR2 SYGVQD (reference sequence). The CDR3 is 14 residues long. Deletions cut 0 bases from V and 5 bases from J, with 10 bases between. The chain's CDR3 is CASSESQGPETQYF. In DNA, the CDR3 is TGCGCCAGCAGTGAGTCGCAGGGGCCCGAGACCCAGTACTTC.